The 10 T cell receptor beta chains below all came from one sample that was sequenced in a study of CD4 T cells in relation to SARS-CoV-2 and coronaviruses. This table comes from immunoSEQ multiplex PCR, and its TCRdb copy is limited to in-frame clones, with some not included. This sample has 50,000 to 65,000 clones, with about 90% found just once. The sequenced sample consisted of naive CD4+ T cells from PBMCs. Sample subset: naive CD4+ T cells isolated by negative enrichment. The source is an adult with COVID-19.

Here the CDR3 DNA reads TGTGCCAGCAGTGAAACACTAGGGACTCGCCTTTACGAGCAGTACTTC. Its protein is CASSETLGTRLYEQYF. The rearrangement links TRBV6-1 to TRBJ2-7, with D tentatively TRBD2 (6 bases). Trimming took 2 bases from V and 4 from J, leaving 18 bases between them. Germline assignment: CDR1 MNHNS and CDR2 SASEGT. CDR3 size: 16 residues.

The chain combines TRBV5-4 with TRBJ2-5, with 10 bases matching TRBD2. The CDR3 is 14 amino acids. CDR1 SGHNT and CDR2 YYREEE come from the germline V gene (reference sequence). Trimming at V came to 3 bases and at J to 5 bases, leaving 4 bases not matched to a gene. CDR3 bases: TGTGCCAGCAGCTCGTCTAGCGGGAGTGAGACCCAGTACTTC. Translated: CASSSSSGSETQYF.

The CDR3 DNA reads as TGTGCCAGCAGTTCCCTGCTAGAGACCCAGTACTTC. Its protein is CASSSLLETQYF. The chain is built from TRBV6-5 and TRBJ2-5; unclear D gene. Per germline, CDR1 MNHEY and CDR2 SVGAGI. The CDR3 extends over 12 amino acids. Trimming removed 4 bases from V and 4 bases from J, with 7 bases in between.

V usage is TRBV12-5 and J usage is TRBJ2-1; 7 bases map to TRBD1. J was trimmed by 6 bases and V by 1 base; bases with no gene match: 9. CDR1 is LGHNT, CDR2 FRNRAP, per germline. CDR3 size: 16 residues. The CDR3 loop is CASGLAWDREVNEQFF. In nucleotides, the CDR3 is TGTGCTAGTGGTTTGGCTTGGGACAGAGAAGTCAATGAGCAGTTCTTC.

The V call is TRBV5-4, the J call TRBJ1-3; D gene uncertain. The CDR3 extends over 13 amino acids. Trimming stripped 0 bases from V and 8 bases from J, with 9 bases between. Germline assignment: CDR1 SGHNT and CDR2 YYREEE (reference sequence). The CDR3 is CASSLDRGDTIYF. CDR3 in DNA: TGTGCCAGCAGCTTGGACAGAGGAGACACCATATATTTT.

The V call is TRBV10-3, the J call TRBJ2-6, with D perhaps assigned TRBD1 or TRBD2 (5 bases each). This CDR3 contains 15 residues. Trimming took 8 bases from V and 4 from J, leaving 15 bases between them. Germline values: CDR1 ENHRY, CDR2 SYGVKD. CDR3 bases: TGTGCCATCGGGCTTGGGGGTTCCGGGGCCAACGTCCTGACTTTC. Amino acid sequence: CAIGLGGSGANVLTF.

This clone was picked up one time. J is TRBJ2-3 and V is TRBV5-1; perhaps TRBD1 as D (6 bases). V gave up 4 bases and J gave up 4 bases, with 13 bases separating them. Per germline, CDR1 SGHRS and CDR2 YFSETQ. This CDR3 has 14 amino acids. CDR3 residues: CASSLRQASDTQYF. CDR3 DNA sequence: TGCGCCAGCAGCCTCCGACAGGCGTCAGATACGCAGTATTTT.

The chain employs TRBV5-1 and TRBJ2-1, with 9 bases that match TRBD2. The V gene end was trimmed by 4 bases and the J gene end by 8 bases; junction bases not matched to a gene: 7. This CDR3 region has 14 residues. Germline CDR1 SGHRS, CDR2 YFSETQ. In nucleotides, the CDR3 is TGCGCCAGCAGCCGTAGCGGGAGTTTCGATGAGCAGTTCTTC. It specifies CASSRSGSFDEQFF.

The rearrangement joins TRBV18 to TRBJ1-2; maybe TRBD1 (5 bases). Germline V gene sequence: CDR1 KGHSH, CDR2 LQKENI. V dropped 3 bases and J dropped 8 bases, with 16 bases sitting between them. This CDR3 region has 14 residues. For the CDR3, the DNA is TGTGCCAGCTCACCTGGATTTACAGGAGGGGGCTACACCTTC. Protein: CASSPGFTGGGYTF.

The chain uses TRBV9 and TRBJ2-2; weak D call: TRBD2 (6 bases). The V and J ends lost 3 bases and 2 bases respectively, with 14 bases between them. This CDR3 is 16 amino acids long. CDR1 is SGDLS and CDR2 is YYNGEE in the germline V gene. This chain's CDR3 is CASSASGTFNTGELFF. The CDR3 DNA is TGTGCCAGCAGCGCTTCCGGGACTTTTAACACCGGGGAGCTGTTTTTT.